The T cell receptor beta chain described here comes from a study of T-cell reconstitution after alpha-beta-depleted transplantation in children (TCRdb year 2016). Study-wide context: The study quantitatively tracked T-cell immune reconstitution after TCRalphabeta/CD19-depleted allogeneic hematopoietic cell transplantation in children using TCR repertoire profiling. What the work shows at the level of the full study, not this receptor alone: Over subsequent months, a decline in hyperexpanded clone frequencies was noted, and after one year, T-cell counts and TCRbeta diversity were mostly ascribed to newly produced T cells. In some patients, the high TCRbeta diversity seen at day 60 was put down to recipient T cells and intrathymic progenitors that had survived conditioning. About two months after transplant, the apparently early recovery of alphabetaT-cell counts reportedly depended on just several hundred clones that had expanded rapidly and came from non-depleted graft cells.

Taken from the germline V gene, the CDR1 and CDR2 loops are SGHTA and FQGTGA. Germline trimming: 4 bases from V, 2 bases from J; junction bases outside gene matches: 6. The CDR3 sequence holds 16 residues, the cysteine and phenylalanine included. The CDR3 DNA has 48 bases and is translated from base 1. The treatment or condition label, as the study defines it: allogeneic hematopoietic cell transplantation with graft depleted of TCRalphabeta T cells and CD19 B cells. The transplant recipients were children given TCRalphabeta/CD19-depleted allogeneic hematopoietic cell grafts. In its sample, this clonotype was seen many times. Its antigen is not yet known. Per-base qualities were not stored, and no clone one base away is much larger. The library relied on PCR. The instrument given in TCRdb is Illumina HiSeq 2500. TCR libraries were prepared with molecular barcoding, using unique molecular identifiers to normalize TCRbeta repertoire quantification. TCRdb handled the public reads itself, with Q25 trimming in fastp and clone calling in MiXCR, and kept productive beta chains. A single entry per CDR3 protein holds the most common genes and DNA from its merged rows. The sample yields 700,000 to 950,000 distinct CDR3 sequences; approximately 15% were counted once. The top ten clones comprise roughly 5% of the sample.

This sequence uses TRBV7-3 and TRBJ2-5, with 11 bases matching TRBD2. This TCR was recovered from a male patient between 5 and 17 years old who had a stem cell transplant for acute lymphoblastic leukemia, so the T cells may come from the graft donor. Sequencing was performed on PBMCs, mostly from graft donor cells, taken 360 days after TCRalphabeta/CD19-depleted stem cell transplant. The CDR3 has the sequence CASSWLAGGSQETQYF. The sequenced DNA: TGTGCCAGCAGCTGGTTAGCGGGAGGGAGTCAAGAGACCCAGTACTTC.